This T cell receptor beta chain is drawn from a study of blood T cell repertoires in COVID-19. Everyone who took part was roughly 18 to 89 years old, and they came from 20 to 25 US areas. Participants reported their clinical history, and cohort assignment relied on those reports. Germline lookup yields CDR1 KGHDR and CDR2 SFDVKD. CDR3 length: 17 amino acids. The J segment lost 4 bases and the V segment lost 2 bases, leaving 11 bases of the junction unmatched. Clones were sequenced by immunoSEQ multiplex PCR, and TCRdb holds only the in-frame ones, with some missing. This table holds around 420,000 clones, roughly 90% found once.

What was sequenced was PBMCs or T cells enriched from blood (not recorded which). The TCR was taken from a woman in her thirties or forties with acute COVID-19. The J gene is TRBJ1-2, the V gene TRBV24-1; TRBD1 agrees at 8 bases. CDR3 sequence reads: CATSDSARRTGTYGYTF. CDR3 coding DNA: TGTGCCACCAGTGATTCAGCTCGGCGGACAGGGACCTATGGCTACACCTTC.